Listed here is a single TCR beta chain. Other DNA sequences within the sample encode an identical CDR3. The protocol was immunoSEQ multiplex PCR, while the TCRdb copy is restricted to in-frame clones and leaves out a portion. The sample holds approximately 530,000 clones, 90% to 96% seen once. These data are taken from a study of shared clonotypes between healthy human individuals. CDR1 is SGHNT and CDR2 is YYREEE in the germline V gene (reference sequence). Trimming left V 0 bases short and J 0 bases short, with 4 bases between. The CDR3 is made up of 14 amino acids. Sequencing input: naive CD4+ T cells sorted from blood. Subset defined: CD45RA+ positively selected. V and J are TRBV5-4 and TRBJ1-3; D is unresolved. The sequence derives from a woman aged 30 to 39 in good health. The CDR3 region is CASSLDSSGNTIYF. The DNA for the CDR3 is TGTGCCAGCAGCTTGGACAGCTCTGGAAACACCATATATTTT. The whole variable domain, remainder taken from reference TRBV5-4 and TRBJ1-3, is ETGVTQSPTHLIKTRGQQVTLRCSSQSGHNTVSWYQQALGQGPQFIFQYYREEENGRGNFPPRFSGLQFPNYSSELNVNALELDDSALYLCASSLDSSGNTIYFGEGSWLTVV.